A selection of T cell receptor beta chains follows, all from one sample in a study of beta chain features in type 1 diabetes. Repertoires were generated with immunoSEQ multiplex PCR, while TCRdb's copy carries only in-frame clones and drops some. In the table there are a few hundred thousand clones, approximately 12% of which are singletons. Sequencing was performed on naive CD4+ T cells from blood. These receptors came from a woman between 18 and 30 years old with type 1 diabetes. The CDR3 runs from the conserved cysteine through the conserved F or W. The D gene is left open where the match is weak. Only some rows state a clone size, as once, few, many or a class for expanded clones.

size,V,D,J,CDR3,DNA
NA,TRBV27,TRBD1,TRBJ1-1,CASSLSTGDEAFF,TGTGCCAGCAGTTTGTCGACAGGGGACGAAGCTTTCTTT
few,TRBV7-2,TRBD2,TRBJ2-5,CASSLSAGETQYF,TGTGCCAGCAGCTTGTCAGCGGGGGAGACCCAGTACTTC
few,TRBV9,TRBD2,TRBJ2-2,CASSVAGGTGELFF,TGTGCCAGCAGCGTAGCGGGAGGAACCGGGGAGCTGTTTTTT
few,TRBV7-3,TRBD1,TRBJ2-2,CASSFQRGPGELFF,TGTGCCAGCAGCTTTCAGAGGGGGCCCGGGGAGCTGTTTTTT
few,TRBV5-4,TRBD2,TRBJ2-7,CASSLGGGYEQYF,TGTGCCAGCAGCTTGGGGGGGGGCTACGAGCAGTACTTC
NA,TRBV29-1,NA,TRBJ2-3,CSVLIRTVGTDTQYF,TGCAGCGTTTTGATCCGGACAGTGGGCACAGATACGCAGTATTTT
NA,TRBV5-1,TRBD1,TRBJ2-7,CASSLAGTGGRSEQYF,TGCGCCAGCAGCCTAGCCGGGACAGGGGGCCGGAGCGAGCAGTACTTC
NA,TRBV18,NA,TRBJ1-5,CASSPRAGPNQPQHF,TGTGCCAGCTCACCACGTGCAGGGCCGAATCAGCCCCAGCATTTT
few,TRBV11-3,NA,TRBJ2-5,CASSREETQYF,TGTGCCAGCAGCCGCGAAGAGACCCAGTACTTC
NA,TRBV5-1,NA,TRBJ2-1,CASSFIPNSYNEQFF,TGCGCCAGCAGCTTCATCCCTAATAGCTACAATGAGCAGTTCTTC
NA,TRBV28,NA,TRBJ2-7,CASSEQGSYEQYF,TGTGCCAGCAGTGAACAGGGATCCTACGAGCAGTACTTC
NA,TRBV18,TRBD1,TRBJ1-5,CASSSGQGNQPQHF,TGTGCCAGCTCATCCGGACAGGGGAATCAGCCCCAGCATTTT
NA,TRBV7-9,NA,TRBJ2-2,CASSLWESHTGELFF,TGTGCCAGCAGCTTGTGGGAGAGTCACACCGGGGAGCTGTTTTTT
NA,TRBV7-2,TRBD2,TRBJ2-1,CASSPIGLAGGYNEQFF,TGTGCCAGCAGCCCCATAGGGCTAGCGGGAGGGTACAATGAGCAGTTCTTC
NA,TRBV18,NA,TRBJ1-1,CASSWGLGNTEAFF,TGTGCCAGCTCTTGGGGGCTCGGGAACACTGAAGCTTTCTTT
NA,TRBV27,NA,TRBJ1-5,CASPRAVNQPQHF,TGTGCCAGCCCCAGGGCGGTGAATCAGCCCCAGCATTTT
few,TRBV30,TRBD2,TRBJ2-2,CAWTPGRFAGELFF,TGTGCCTGGACACCCGGGAGGTTTGCCGGGGAGCTGTTTTTT
few,TRBV15,TRBD1,TRBJ2-7,CATSPRDRRGEQYF,TGTGCCACCAGCCCCCGGGACAGGAGAGGCGAGCAGTACTTC
NA,TRBV28,TRBD1,TRBJ2-7,CASIHRDRTSYEQYF,TGTGCCAGCATCCACCGGGACAGAACCTCCTACGAGCAGTACTTC
NA,TRBV7-2,NA,TRBJ1-2,CASSLDLGRYGYTF,TGTGCCAGCAGCTTAGATTTGGGGCGGTATGGCTACACCTTC
NA,TRBV4-1,TRBD1,TRBJ1-2,CASSPRQGRNYGYTF,TGCGCCAGCAGCCCCCGACAGGGACGGAACTATGGCTACACCTTC
few,TRBV30,NA,TRBJ1-1,CAWEAAGTEAFF,TGTGCCTGGGAGGCGGCGGGCACTGAAGCTTTCTTT
NA,TRBV2,NA,TRBJ2-1,CASSERGTVSQFF,TGTGCCAGCAGTGAACGGGGGACGGTATCCCAGTTCTTC